The T cell receptor (beta chain) under discussion was sequenced for a study of control samples from healthy donors and cancer patients. CDR1 is LGHNA, CDR2 YSLEER, per germline. Trimming cost V 0 bases and J 0 bases, with 11 bases left between them. The length of the CDR3 is 16 residues. TCRdb keeps only in-frame clones here, not all; method: immunoSEQ multiplex PCR. The sample gives about 130,000 clones, roughly 94% of which show up once; 3.6% is in the top ten. This TCR was sampled from a young man in good health. The gene calls are TRBV4-3 and TRBJ1-1; D remains unclear. The sequenced sample consisted of blood. The CDR3 region has the DNA TGCGCCAGCAGCCAAGATCCCCGGGGAATGAACACTGAAGCTTTCTTT. Protein sequence: CASSQDPRGMNTEAFF.